The table lists the clone carrying this T cell receptor (beta chain) with a few counts. The data derive from a study of blood T cell repertoires in COVID-19. Study-wide context: T cells, B-cell-depleted T cells, or PBMCs provided the cDNA or gDNA that served as material.

Assay: immunoSEQ multiplex PCR; the TCRdb copy retains only in-frame clones and omits some. The table records 270,000 or so clones, around 90% of them present only once. CDR3 length: 12 amino acids. V lost 3 bases to trimming and J lost 4 bases, with 4 bases between them. Germline V gives CDR1 LGHDT, CDR2 YNNKEL (reference sequence). This clonotype originated in a woman aged 40 to 50 who had recovered from COVID-19. The V call is TRBV3-1 (or the pseudogene TRBV3-2), the J call TRBJ1-5, with D uncertain. Sequenced: peripheral blood. The CDR3 loop reads CASSHGNQPQHF. The CDR3 DNA sequence: TGTGCCAGCAGCCACGGTAATCAGCCCCAGCATTTT.